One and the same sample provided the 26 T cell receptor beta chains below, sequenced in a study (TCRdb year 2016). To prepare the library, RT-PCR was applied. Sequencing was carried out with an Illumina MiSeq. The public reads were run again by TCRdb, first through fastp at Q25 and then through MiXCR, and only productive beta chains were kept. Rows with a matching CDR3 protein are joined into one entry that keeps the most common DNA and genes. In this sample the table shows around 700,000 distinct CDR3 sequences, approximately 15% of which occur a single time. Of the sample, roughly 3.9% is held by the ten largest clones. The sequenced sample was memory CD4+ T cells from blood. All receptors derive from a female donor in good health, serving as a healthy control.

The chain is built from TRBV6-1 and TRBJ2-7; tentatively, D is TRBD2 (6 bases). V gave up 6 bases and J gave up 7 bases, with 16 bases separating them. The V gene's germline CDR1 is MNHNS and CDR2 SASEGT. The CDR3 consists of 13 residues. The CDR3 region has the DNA TGTGCCAGCAGACGGGACTCGTCAGGGGAGCAGTACTTC. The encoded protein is CASRRDSSGEQYF.

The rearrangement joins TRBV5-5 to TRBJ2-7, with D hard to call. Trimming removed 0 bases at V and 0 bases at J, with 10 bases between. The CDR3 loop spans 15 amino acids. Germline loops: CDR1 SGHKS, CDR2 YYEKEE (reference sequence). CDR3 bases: TGTGCCAGCAGCTTGGTAAGGAGTAGCTCCTACGAGCAGTACTTC. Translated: CASSLVRSSSYEQYF.

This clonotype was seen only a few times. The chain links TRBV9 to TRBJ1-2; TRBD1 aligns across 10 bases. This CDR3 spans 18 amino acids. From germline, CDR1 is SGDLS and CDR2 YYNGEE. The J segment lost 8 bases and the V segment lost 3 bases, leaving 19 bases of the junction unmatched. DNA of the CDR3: TGTGCCAGCAGCGAGGCGCCAACTCCGGGACAGGGGTCGGGAGGCTACACCTTC. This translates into CASSEAPTPGQGSGGYTF.

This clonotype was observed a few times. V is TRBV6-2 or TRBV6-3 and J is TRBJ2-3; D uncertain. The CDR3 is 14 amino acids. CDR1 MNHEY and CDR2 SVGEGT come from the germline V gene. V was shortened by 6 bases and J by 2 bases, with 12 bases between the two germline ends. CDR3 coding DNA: TGTGCCAGCAGATTAGGGCCATCCACAGATACGCAGTATTTT. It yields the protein CASRLGPSTDTQYF.

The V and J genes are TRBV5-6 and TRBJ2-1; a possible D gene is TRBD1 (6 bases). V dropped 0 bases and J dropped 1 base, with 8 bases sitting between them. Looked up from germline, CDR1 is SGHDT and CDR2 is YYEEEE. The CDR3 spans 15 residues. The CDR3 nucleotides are TGTGCCAGCAGCTTGGACAGGGAATCCTACAATGAGCAGTTCTTC. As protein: CASSLDRESYNEQFF.

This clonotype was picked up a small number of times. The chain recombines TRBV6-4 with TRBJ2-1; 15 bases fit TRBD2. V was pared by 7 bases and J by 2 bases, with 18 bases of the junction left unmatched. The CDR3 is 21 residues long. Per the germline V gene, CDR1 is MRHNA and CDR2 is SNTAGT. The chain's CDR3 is CASNNSLWGLAGGHPYNEQFF. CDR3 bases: TGTGCCAGCAATAACTCCCTATGGGGACTAGCGGGAGGTCACCCCTACAATGAGCAGTTCTTC.

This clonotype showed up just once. The CDR3 here is CASSYSINGEQFF. CDR3 DNA: TGTGCCAGCAGTTACTCGATAAATGGTGAGCAGTTCTTC. This chain joins TRBV6-2 or TRBV6-3 and TRBJ2-1; D uncertain. Germline V gives CDR1 MNHEY, CDR2 SVGEGT. V lost 0 bases and J lost 9, with 9 bases in between. The CDR3 covers 13 residues.

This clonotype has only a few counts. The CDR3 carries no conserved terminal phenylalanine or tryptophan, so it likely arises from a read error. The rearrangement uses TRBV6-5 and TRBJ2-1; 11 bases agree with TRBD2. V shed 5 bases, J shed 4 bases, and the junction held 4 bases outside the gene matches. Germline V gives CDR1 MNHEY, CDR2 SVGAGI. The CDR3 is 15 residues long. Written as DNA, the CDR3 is TGTGCCAGCAGTCGGGGGACTAGCGGTTACAATGAGCAGTTCCTC. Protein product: CASSRGTSGYNEQFL.

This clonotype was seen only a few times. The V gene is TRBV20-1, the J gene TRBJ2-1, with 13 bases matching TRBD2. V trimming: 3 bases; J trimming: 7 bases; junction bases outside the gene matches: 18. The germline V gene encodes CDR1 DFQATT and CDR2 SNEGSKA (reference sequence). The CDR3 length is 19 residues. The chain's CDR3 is CSARVQAPLRLAGGNEQFF. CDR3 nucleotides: TGCAGTGCTAGGGTACAGGCCCCCTTACGACTAGCGGGGGGTAATGAGCAGTTCTTC.

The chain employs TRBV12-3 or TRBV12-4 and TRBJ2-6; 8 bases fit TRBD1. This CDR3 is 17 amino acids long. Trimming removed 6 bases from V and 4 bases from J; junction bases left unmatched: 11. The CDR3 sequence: CASRPRTGRFGANVLTF. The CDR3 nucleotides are TGTGCCAGCAGACCCCGGACAGGGAGGTTCGGGGCCAACGTCCTGACTTTC.

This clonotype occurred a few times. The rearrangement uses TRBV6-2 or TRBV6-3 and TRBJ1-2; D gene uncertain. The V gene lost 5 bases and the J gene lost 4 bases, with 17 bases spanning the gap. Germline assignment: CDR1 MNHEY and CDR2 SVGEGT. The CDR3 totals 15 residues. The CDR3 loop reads CASSPGIPEVYGYTF. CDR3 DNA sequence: TGTGCCAGCAGTCCCGGAATCCCTGAGGTCTATGGCTACACCTTC.

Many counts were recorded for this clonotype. CDR3 sequence: CASSRTGADYGYTF. CDR3 bases: TGTGCCAGCAGCCGGACAGGGGCGGACTATGGCTACACCTTC. The rearrangement links TRBV5-4 to TRBJ1-2; 9 positions match TRBD1. CDR3 length equals 14 residues. The V gene end was trimmed by 4 bases and the J gene end by 3 bases; junction bases not matched to a gene: 4. In germline, CDR1 is SGHNT, CDR2 YYREEE (reference sequence).

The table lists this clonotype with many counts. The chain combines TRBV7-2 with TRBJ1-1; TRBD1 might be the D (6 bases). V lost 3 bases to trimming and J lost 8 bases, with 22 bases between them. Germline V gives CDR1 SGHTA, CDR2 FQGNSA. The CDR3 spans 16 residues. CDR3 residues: CASSFGTHILSAEAFF. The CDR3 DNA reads TGTGCCAGCAGCTTCGGGACACATATCTTGAGTGCCGAAGCTTTCTTT.

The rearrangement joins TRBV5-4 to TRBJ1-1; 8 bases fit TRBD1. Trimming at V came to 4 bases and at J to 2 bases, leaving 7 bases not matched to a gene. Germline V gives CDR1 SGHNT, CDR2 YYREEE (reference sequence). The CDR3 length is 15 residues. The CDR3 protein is CASSHRDRINTEAFF. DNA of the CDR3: TGTGCCAGCAGCCACCGGGACAGGATTAACACTGAAGCTTTCTTT.

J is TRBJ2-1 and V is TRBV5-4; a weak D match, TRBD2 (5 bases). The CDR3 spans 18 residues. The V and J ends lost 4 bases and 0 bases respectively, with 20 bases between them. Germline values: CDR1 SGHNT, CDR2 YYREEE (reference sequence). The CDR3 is CASSRLPTNPRSYNEQFF. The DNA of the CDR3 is TGTGCCAGCAGCCGACTACCCACCAACCCTCGCTCCTACAATGAGCAGTTCTTC.

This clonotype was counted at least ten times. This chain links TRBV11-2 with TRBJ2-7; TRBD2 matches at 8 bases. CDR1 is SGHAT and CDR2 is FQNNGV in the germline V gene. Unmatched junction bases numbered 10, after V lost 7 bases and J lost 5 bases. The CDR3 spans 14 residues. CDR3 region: CASTKREIYHEQYF. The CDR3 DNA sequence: TGTGCCAGCACCAAGCGGGAGATTTACCACGAGCAGTACTTC.

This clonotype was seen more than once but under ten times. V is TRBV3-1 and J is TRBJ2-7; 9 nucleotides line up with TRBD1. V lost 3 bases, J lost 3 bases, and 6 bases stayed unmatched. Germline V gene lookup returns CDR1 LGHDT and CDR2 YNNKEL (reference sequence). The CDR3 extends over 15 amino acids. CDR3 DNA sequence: TGTGCCAGCAGCCACCTCGACAGGGGGGTCTACGAGCAGTACTTC. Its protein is CASSHLDRGVYEQYF.

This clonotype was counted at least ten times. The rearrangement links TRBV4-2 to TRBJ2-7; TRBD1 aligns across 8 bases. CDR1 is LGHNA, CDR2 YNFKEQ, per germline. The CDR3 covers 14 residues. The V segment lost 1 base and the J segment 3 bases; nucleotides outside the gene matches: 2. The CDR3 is CASSQARGHYEQYF. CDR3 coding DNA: TGTGCCAGCAGCCAAGCCAGGGGGCACTACGAGCAGTACTTC.

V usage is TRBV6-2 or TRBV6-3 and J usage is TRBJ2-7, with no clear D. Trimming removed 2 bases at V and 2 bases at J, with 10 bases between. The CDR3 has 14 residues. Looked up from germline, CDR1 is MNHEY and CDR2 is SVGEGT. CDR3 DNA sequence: TGTGCCAGCAGTTACGGCGGCAACACCTACGAGCAGTACTTC. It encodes CASSYGGNTYEQYF.

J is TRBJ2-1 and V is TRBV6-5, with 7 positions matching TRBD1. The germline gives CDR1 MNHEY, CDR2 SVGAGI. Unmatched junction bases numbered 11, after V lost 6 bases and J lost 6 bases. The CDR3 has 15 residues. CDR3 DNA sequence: TGTGCCAGCAGCCCAGGGGGAGAGGGGTCCAATGAGCAGTTCTTC. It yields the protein CASSPGGEGSNEQFF.

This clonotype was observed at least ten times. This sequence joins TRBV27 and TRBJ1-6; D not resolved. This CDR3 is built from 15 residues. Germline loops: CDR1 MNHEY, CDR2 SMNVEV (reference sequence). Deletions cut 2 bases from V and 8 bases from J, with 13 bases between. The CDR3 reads CASSLNSALDSPLHF. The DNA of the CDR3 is TGTGCCAGCAGTTTAAATTCCGCTTTAGATTCACCCCTCCACTTT.

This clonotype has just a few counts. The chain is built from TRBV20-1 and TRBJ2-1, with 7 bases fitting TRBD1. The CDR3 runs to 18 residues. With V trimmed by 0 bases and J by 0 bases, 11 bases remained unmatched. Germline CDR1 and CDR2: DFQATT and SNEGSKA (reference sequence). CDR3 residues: CSARDRDRAYPSYNEQFF. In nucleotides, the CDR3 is TGCAGTGCTAGAGACCGAGACAGGGCTTACCCCTCCTACAATGAGCAGTTCTTC.

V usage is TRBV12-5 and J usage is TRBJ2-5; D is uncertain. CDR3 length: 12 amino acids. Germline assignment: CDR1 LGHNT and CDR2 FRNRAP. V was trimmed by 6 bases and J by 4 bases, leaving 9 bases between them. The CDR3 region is CASGGSLETQYF. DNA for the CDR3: TGTGCTAGTGGGGGTAGCTTAGAGACCCAGTACTTC.

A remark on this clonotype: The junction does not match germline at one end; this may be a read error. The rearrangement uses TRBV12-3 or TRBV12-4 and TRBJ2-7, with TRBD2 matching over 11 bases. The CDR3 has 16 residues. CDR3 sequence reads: CASSAMTSGTPYEHYF. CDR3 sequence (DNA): TGTGCCAGCAGTGCGATGACTAGCGGGACTCCCTACGAGCATTACTTC.

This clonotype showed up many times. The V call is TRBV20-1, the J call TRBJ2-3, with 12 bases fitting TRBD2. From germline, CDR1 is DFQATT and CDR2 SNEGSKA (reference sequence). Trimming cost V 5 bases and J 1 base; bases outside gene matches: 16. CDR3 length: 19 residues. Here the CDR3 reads CSADDILAGGPVGTDTQYF. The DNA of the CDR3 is TGCAGTGCTGATGACATCCTAGCGGGAGGGCCCGTGGGCACAGATACGCAGTATTTT.

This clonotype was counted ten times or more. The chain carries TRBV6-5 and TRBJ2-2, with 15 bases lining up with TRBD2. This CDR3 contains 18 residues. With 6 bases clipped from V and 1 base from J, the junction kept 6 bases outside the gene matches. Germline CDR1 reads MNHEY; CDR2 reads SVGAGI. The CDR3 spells CASSWTSGRAGNTGELFF. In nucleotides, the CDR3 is TGTGCCAGCAGCTGGACTAGCGGGAGGGCAGGGAACACCGGGGAGCTGTTTTTT.